Presented here are 9 T cell receptor beta chains from one specimen sequenced in a study of shared clonotypes between healthy human individuals. TCRdb's table, derived via immunoSEQ multiplex PCR, lists solely in-frame clones and lacks some. The sample has more than 2 million clones; roughly 95% are singletons. The sample was naive CD4+ T cells sorted from blood. Indicated subset: CD45RA+ positively selected. The origin of the receptors is a man aged 18 to 30 in good health.

V usage is TRBV5-1 and J usage is TRBJ2-7, with 14 bases matching TRBD2. V trimming: 4 bases; J trimming: 2 bases; junction bases outside the gene matches: 8. Germline CDR1 is SGHRS and CDR2 is YFSETQ. CDR3 length: 17 residues. This chain's CDR3 is CASSLGLAGGTTYEQYF. The CDR3 DNA reads as TGCGCCAGCAGCCTTGGACTAGCGGGGGGAACGACCTACGAGCAGTACTTC.

The rearrangement links TRBV11-1 to TRBJ1-5, with 7 positions matching TRBD1. Germline CDR1 is SGHAT and CDR2 is FQDESV (reference sequence). The CDR3 is 15 amino acids. V dropped 2 bases and J dropped 4; count of bases not matched to a gene: 5. The chain's CDR3 is CASSLKGAGNQPQHF. CDR3 bases: TGTGCCAGCAGCTTAAAGGGGGCGGGAAATCAGCCCCAGCATTTT.

V gene TRBV6-1 combines with J gene TRBJ1-4, with D maybe TRBD1 (5 bases). Germline CDR1 MNHNS, CDR2 SASEGT. The CDR3 consists of 14 residues. The germline V and J ends were trimmed by 5 bases and 7 bases, with 14 bases remaining between them. DNA of the CDR3: TGTGCCAGCAGTCCCCGACAGCCGGGTGAAAAACTGTTTTTT. Its translation is CASSPRQPGEKLFF.

This chain joins TRBV4-3 and TRBJ1-1; D unclear. Germline V CDR1 and CDR2: LGHNA, YSLEER. The CDR3 runs to 13 residues. Trimming cost V 0 bases and J 3 bases, with 5 bases left between them. In DNA form, the CDR3 reads TGCGCCAGCAGCCAAGAGCCCGACACTGAAGCTTTCTTT. It codes for CASSQEPDTEAFF.

The chain carries TRBV5-1 and TRBJ2-7; the match to TRBD2 covers 8 bases. The CDR3 totals 14 residues. V lost 0 bases to trimming and J lost 5 bases; unmatched junction nucleotides: 4. Germline CDR1 SGHRS, CDR2 YFSETQ. The CDR3 DNA follows: TGCGCCAGCAGCTTGGCGGGAGGGAGCCACGAGCAGTACTTC. Its translation: CASSLAGGSHEQYF.

The chain couples TRBV14 to TRBJ2-5; 7 positions agree with TRBD2. The CDR3 is made up of 15 amino acids. Germline CDR1 is SGHDN and CDR2 is FVKESK. V trimming: 6 bases; J trimming: 5 bases; junction bases outside the gene matches: 12. In nucleotides, the CDR3 is TGTGCCAGCAGTCTTTTGGCGGGAGTTCGGGAGACCCAGTACTTC. It encodes CASSLLAGVRETQYF.

The chain links TRBV11-2 to TRBJ2-3, with D perhaps TRBD2 (5 bases). Germline assignment: CDR1 SGHAT and CDR2 FQNNGV. Trimming cost V 7 bases and J 2 bases, with 22 bases left between them. CDR3 length: 17 residues. The CDR3 nucleotides read TGTGCCAGCAACCGGGGTAGGGCGGGCGCCCCCACAGATACGCAGTATTTT. This encodes CASNRGRAGAPTDTQYF.

The chain couples TRBV15 to TRBJ1-1; D remains unclear. The germline V and J ends were trimmed by 5 bases and 5 bases, with 18 bases remaining between them. The CDR3 spans 15 residues. The germline V gene has CDR1 LNHNV and CDR2 YYDKDF (reference sequence). This CDR3 is CATSSQVGVSTEAFF. Here the CDR3 DNA reads TGTGCCACCAGCTCTCAGGTCGGGGTATCGACTGAAGCTTTCTTT.

The V and J genes are TRBV11-2 and TRBJ1-4; tentative D call: TRBD1 (5 bases). The germline gives CDR1 SGHAT, CDR2 FQNNGV. This CDR3 has 16 amino acids. V lost 3 bases and J lost 4, with 15 bases in between. The CDR3 DNA reads as TGTGCCAGCAGCTTTCAGGGAAGGGTTGGTAATGAAAAACTGTTTTTT. This sequence encodes CASSFQGRVGNEKLFF.